The present TCR beta chain was sequenced within a study of blood T cells in healthy people across ages. Germline V lookup: CDR1 LGHNA, CDR2 YSLEER. The ends were cut back, 0 bases at V and 4 bases at J, with 13 bases in the middle. The CDR3 consists of 17 residues. Alongside a J-beta primer mix, a sample-barcoded 5' primer served in a second PCR lasting about 7 to 12 cycles. TCRdb reprocessed the 5' RACE reads with MiXCR, giving one entry per CDR3 protein. The sample shows around 790,000 distinct CDR3 sequences, approximately 44% of them seen only once. The study's findings and limits: Total diversity from one million sequenced T cells was likely underestimated. Because sorting was not performed, PBMCs prevented conclusive naive versus antigen-experienced comparison.

For this clonotype: Antigen: not known.

Sequencing was carried out using blood. The rearrangement links TRBV4-3 to TRBJ1-6; D remains ambiguous. This sequence was found in a man between 60 and 75 years old in good health. The CDR3 DNA reads as TGCGCCAGCAGCCAAGATGGTGGAACAAATTATAATTCACCCCTCCACTTT. Its protein product is CASSQDGGTNYNSPLHF.